Below are 3 T cell receptor beta chains sequenced from a single sample in a study of cytomegalovirus exposure and HLA in healthy donors. The PCR employed 60 Vbeta primers together with 13 Jbeta primers. The data were produced by immunoSEQ multiplex PCR, yet TCRdb's version contains in-frame clones alone and is incomplete. This table has about 190,000 clones, about 80% appearing once. The specimen was PBMCs. Receptors originate from a woman younger than 30 in good health and CMV-seropositive.

The table lists this clone with a few counts. The same CDR3 also results from other DNA sequences found in this sample. This chain links TRBV7-2 with TRBJ1-2; D not resolved. Germline V lookup: CDR1 SGHTA, CDR2 FQGNSA. V lost 0 bases to trimming and J lost 7 bases, with 9 bases between them. CDR3 length equals 13 residues. CDR3 in amino acids: CASSLAGSGGYTF. CDR3 in DNA: TGTGCCAGCAGCTTAGCGGGCAGCGGTGGCTACACCTTC.

The V call is TRBV6-1, the J call TRBJ1-6; TRBD1 agrees at 10 bases. The trim removed 4 bases at V and 8 bases at J, leaving 2 bases unmatched. The CDR3 extends over 14 amino acids. Per the germline V gene, CDR1 is MNHNS and CDR2 is SASEGT. The DNA of the CDR3 is TGTGCCAGCAGTGGGGGACAGGGGTATTCACCCCTCCACTTT. It encodes CASSGGQGYSPLHF.

The chain carries TRBV5-4 and TRBJ2-1, with TRBD1 matching 8 bases. Trimming removed 1 base from V and 4 bases from J; junction bases left unmatched: 4. The V gene's germline CDR1 is SGHNT and CDR2 YYREEE (reference sequence). This CDR3 contains 15 residues. CDR3 region: CASSLLDRDYNEQFF. The CDR3 nucleotides are TGTGCCAGCAGCTTGTTGGACAGGGATTACAATGAGCAGTTCTTC.